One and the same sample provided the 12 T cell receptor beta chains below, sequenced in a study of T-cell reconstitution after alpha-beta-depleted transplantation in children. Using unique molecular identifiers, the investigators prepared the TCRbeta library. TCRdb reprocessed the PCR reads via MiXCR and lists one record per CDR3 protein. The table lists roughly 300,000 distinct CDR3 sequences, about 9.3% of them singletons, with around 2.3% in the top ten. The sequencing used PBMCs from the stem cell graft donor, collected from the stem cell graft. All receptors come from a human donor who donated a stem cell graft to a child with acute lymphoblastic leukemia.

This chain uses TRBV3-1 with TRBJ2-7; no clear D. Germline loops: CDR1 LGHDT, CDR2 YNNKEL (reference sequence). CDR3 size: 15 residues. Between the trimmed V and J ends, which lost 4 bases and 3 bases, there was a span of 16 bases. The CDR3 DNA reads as TGTGCCAGCAGCCCCATGGGATATGGGCGCTACGAGCAGTACTTC. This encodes CASSPMGYGRYEQYF.

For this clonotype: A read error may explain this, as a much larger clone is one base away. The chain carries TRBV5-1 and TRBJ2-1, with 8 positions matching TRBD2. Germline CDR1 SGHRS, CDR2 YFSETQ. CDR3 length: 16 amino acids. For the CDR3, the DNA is TGCACCAGCAGCTTGGCCACTAGCGGAAGCTACAATGAGCAGTTCTTC. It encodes CTSSLATSGSYNEQFF.

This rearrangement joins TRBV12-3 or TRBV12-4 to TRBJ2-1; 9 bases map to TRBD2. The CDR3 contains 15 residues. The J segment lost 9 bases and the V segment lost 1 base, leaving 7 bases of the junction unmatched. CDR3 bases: TGTGCCAGCAGTTTAGGGGTAGCGGGAGATAGTGAGCAGTTCTTC. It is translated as CASSLGVAGDSEQFF.

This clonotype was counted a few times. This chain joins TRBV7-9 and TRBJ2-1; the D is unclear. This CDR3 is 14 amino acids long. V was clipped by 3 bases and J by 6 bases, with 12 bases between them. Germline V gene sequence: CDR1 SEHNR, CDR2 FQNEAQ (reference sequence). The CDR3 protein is CASSFVDYSNEQFF. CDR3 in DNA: TGTGCCAGCAGCTTCGTAGATTACAGCAATGAGCAGTTCTTC.

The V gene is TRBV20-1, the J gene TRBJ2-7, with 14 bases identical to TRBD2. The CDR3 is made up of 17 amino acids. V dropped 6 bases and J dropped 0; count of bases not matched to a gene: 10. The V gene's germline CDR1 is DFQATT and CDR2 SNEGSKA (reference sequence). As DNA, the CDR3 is TGCAGTGCCCTACCGGGACTAGCGGGAGTATTCTCCTACGAGCAGTACTTC. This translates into CSALPGLAGVFSYEQYF.

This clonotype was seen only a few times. The CDR3 nucleotides read TGTGCCAGCAGCTCCCCTCCCGGGACAGGAACCAATGAGCAGTTCTTC. Amino acid sequence: CASSSPPGTGTNEQFF. The chain joins TRBV7-9 to TRBJ2-1; 8 bases map to TRBD1. Germline lookup yields CDR1 SEHNR and CDR2 FQNEAQ (reference sequence). The V segment lost 4 bases and the J segment 6 bases; nucleotides outside the gene matches: 11. This CDR3 has 16 residues. The variable domain in full, with the rest retrieved from reference TRBV7-9 and TRBJ2-1, is DTGVSQNPRHKITKRGQNVTFRCDPISEHNRLYWYRQTLGQGPEFLTYFQNEAQLEKSRLLSDRFSAERPKGSFSTLEIQRTEQGDSAMYLCASSSPPGTGTNEQFFGPGTRLTVL.

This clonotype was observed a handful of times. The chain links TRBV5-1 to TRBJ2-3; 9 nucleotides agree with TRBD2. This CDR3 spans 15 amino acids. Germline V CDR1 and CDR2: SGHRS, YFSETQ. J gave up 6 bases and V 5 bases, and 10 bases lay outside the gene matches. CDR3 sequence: CASSISGSTTDTQYF. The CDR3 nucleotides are TGCGCCAGCAGTATTAGCGGGAGTACCACCGATACGCAGTATTTT.

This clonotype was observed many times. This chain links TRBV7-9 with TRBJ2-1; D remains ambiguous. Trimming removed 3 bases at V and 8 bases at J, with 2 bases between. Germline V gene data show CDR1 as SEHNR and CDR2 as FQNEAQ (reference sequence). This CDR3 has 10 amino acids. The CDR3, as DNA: TGTGCCAGCAGCTTTGATGAGCAGTTCTTC. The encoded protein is CASSFDEQFF. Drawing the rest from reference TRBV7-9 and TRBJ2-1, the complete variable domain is DTGVSQNPRHKITKRGQNVTFRCDPISEHNRLYWYRQTLGQGPEFLTYFQNEAQLEKSRLLSDRFSAERPKGSFSTLEIQRTEQGDSAMYLCASSFDEQFFGPGTRLTVL.

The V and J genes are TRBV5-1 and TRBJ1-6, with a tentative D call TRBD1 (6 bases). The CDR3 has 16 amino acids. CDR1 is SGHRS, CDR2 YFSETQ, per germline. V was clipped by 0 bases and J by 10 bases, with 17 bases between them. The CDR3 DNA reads TGCGCCAGCAGCTTGGTCGTCGGCCGGGGGCGGTCACCCCTCCACTTT. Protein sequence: CASSLVVGRGRSPLHF.

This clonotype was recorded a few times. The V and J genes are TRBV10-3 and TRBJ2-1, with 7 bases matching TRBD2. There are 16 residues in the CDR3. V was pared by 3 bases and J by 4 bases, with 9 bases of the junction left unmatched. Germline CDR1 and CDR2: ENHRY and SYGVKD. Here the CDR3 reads CAISDFGLAVYNEQFF. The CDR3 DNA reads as TGTGCCATCAGTGATTTCGGGCTAGCGGTTTACAATGAGCAGTTCTTC.

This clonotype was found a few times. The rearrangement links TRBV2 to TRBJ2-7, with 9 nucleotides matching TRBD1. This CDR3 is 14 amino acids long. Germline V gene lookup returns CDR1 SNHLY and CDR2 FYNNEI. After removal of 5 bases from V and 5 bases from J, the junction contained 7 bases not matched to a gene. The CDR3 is CASSTGQGIHEQYF. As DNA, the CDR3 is TGTGCCAGCAGTACGGGACAGGGTATCCACGAGCAGTACTTC.

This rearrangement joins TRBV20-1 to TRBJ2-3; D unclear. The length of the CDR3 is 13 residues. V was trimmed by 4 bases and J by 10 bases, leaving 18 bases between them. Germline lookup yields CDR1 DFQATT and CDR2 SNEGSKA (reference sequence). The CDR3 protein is CSATRFDSRPQYF. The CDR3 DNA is TGCAGTGCTACCCGTTTCGACTCGAGGCCGCAGTATTTT.